This T cell receptor (beta chain) was identified during a study of CD8+CD57+ T cells in acquired aplastic anemia. In the study overall: Yields of DNA that came from sorted CD4+ and CD8+ cells averaged roughly 3.2 ug.

Notes on this clonotype: What it recognizes is unknown.

The TCR beta profiling, which covered VDJ combination and CDR3 sequence, was carried out using genomic DNA as the template. TCRdb used MiXCR to reprocess the reads, holding one entry per CDR3 protein. Of about 100,000 distinct CDR3 sequences listed, 40% to 60% are singletons. This CDR3 is 12 amino acids long. CDR1 LNHDA and CDR2 SQIVND come from the germline V gene (reference sequence). Trimming left V 8 bases short and J 3 bases short, with 10 bases between. General observations from the study: About 30 CD8+ CDR3 sequences occurred in both the patients and the controls.

V and J are TRBV19 and TRBJ1-1; a possible D gene is TRBD1 (5 bases). This clonotype was obtained from a human donor in good health, serving as a control. The sample comprised sorted CD4+, CD8+, or CD8+CD57+ T cells (not recorded which) from PBMCs. The CDR3 bases are TGTGCCAGTGACACGGGACACACTGAAGCTTTCTTT. This gives the protein CASDTGHTEAFF.